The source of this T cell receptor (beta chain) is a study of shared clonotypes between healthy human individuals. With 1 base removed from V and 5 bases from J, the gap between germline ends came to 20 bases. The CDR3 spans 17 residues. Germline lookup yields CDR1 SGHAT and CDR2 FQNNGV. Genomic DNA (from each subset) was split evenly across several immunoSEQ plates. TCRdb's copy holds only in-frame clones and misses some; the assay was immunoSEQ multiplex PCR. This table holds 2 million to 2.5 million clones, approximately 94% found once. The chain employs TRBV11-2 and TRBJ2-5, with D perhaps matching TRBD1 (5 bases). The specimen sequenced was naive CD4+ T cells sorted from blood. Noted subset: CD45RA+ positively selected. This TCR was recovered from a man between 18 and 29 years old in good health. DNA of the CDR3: TGTGCCAGCAGCTTAGGAAAACCCGACAGTCGGTGGGAGACCCAGTACTTC. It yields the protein CASSLGKPDSRWETQYF.